Presented here are 22 T cell receptor beta chains from one specimen sequenced in a study of T cell responses to AZD1222 COVID-19 vaccine. Only in-frame clones appear in the TCRdb table, and some are missing; sequencing was by immunoSEQ multiplex PCR. The repertoire includes roughly 120,000 clones, approximately 85% of them detected once, and approximately 6.2% sits in the top ten. The input for sequencing was peripheral blood, taken on day 0 of AZD1222 vaccination. These receptors came from an adult in good health.

In DNA, the CDR3 is TGTGCCAGCAGTTACTCTGACAGGGCTGGAAACACCATATATTTT. Encoded protein: CASSYSDRAGNTIYF. This chain joins TRBV6-6 and TRBJ1-3; 7 bases align to TRBD1. Germline V gene data show CDR1 as MNHNY and CDR2 as SVGAGI (reference sequence). With V trimmed by 0 bases and J by 2 bases, 1 base remained unmatched. The CDR3 sequence is 15 residues long.

This clone was seen only once. This chain's CDR3 is CASSLGGQGTDTQYF. CDR3 DNA sequence: TGTGCCAGCAGCTTAGGAGGTCAGGGGACAGATACGCAGTATTTT. The chain is built from TRBV7-6 and TRBJ2-3, with D maybe TRBD1 (6 bases). Per germline, CDR1 SGHVS and CDR2 FNYEAQ. The CDR3 covers 15 residues. Trimming took 1 base from V and 3 from J, leaving 11 bases between them.

The chain uses TRBV28 and TRBJ2-7, with D possibly being TRBD1 (6 bases). Trimming cost V 6 bases and J 0 bases, with 12 bases left between them. CDR1 is MDHEN and CDR2 is SYDVKM in the germline V gene. CDR3 length: 14 amino acids. In nucleotides, the CDR3 is TGTGCCAGCAGATTGACAGGTGCCTCCTACGAGCAGTACTTC. Encoded protein: CASRLTGASYEQYF. The complete variable domain, with remaining parts taken from reference TRBV28 and TRBJ2-7, reads DVKVTQSSRYLVKRTGEKVFLECVQDMDHENMFWYRQDPGLGLRLIYFSYDVKMKEKGDIPEGYSVSREKKERFSLILESASTNQTSMYLCASRLTGASYEQYFGPGTRLTVT.

Here the CDR3 DNA reads TGTGCCAGCAGTTTAGCGGGGGGCGCGGCAGTAACTAATGAAAAACTGTTTTTT. Protein: CASSLAGGAAVTNEKLFF. This chain joins TRBV28 and TRBJ1-4; a weak D match, TRBD1 (6 bases). The germline CDR1 and CDR2 sequences are MDHEN and SYDVKM. The CDR3 extends over 18 amino acids. V was trimmed by 2 bases and J by 1 base, leaving 17 bases between them.

The V gene is TRBV2, the J gene TRBJ1-5; no firm D call. The length of the CDR3 is 15 residues. V lost 2 bases and J 6 bases, leaving 14 bases between the germline ends. CDR1 SNHLY and CDR2 FYNNEI come from the germline V gene. The CDR3 DNA sequence: TGTGCCAGCAGTGAATCTCCACAAGTGTCTCAGCCCCAGCATTTT. This sequence encodes CASSESPQVSQPQHF.

This clone was seen only once. The V call is TRBV18, the J call TRBJ1-2; a weak D match, TRBD1 (5 bases). Germline lookup yields CDR1 KGHSH and CDR2 LQKENI. CDR3 length equals 15 residues. Trimming shortened V by 2 bases and J by 6 bases, and 16 bases separated the two germline ends. For the CDR3, the DNA is TGTGCCAGCTCACCAACCCCGGGGCCAGAGGATGGCTACACCTTC. It codes for CASSPTPGPEDGYTF.

CDR3 in DNA: TGTGCCAGCAGCACACCGGGGTTTGGGGGCGAGCAGTACTTC. Translating gives CASSTPGFGGEQYF. This rearrangement joins TRBV6-2 or TRBV6-3 to TRBJ2-7; D possibly uses TRBD1 or TRBD2 (5 bases each). Germline V CDR1 and CDR2: MNHEY, SVGEGT. Trimming stripped 6 bases from V and 6 bases from J, with 18 bases between. The CDR3 contains 14 residues.

V and J are TRBV21-1 and TRBJ2-2; the table's TRBD1 call for D was not verified on the DNA. TRBV21-1 is reported as a pseudogene. The CDR3 is 16 amino acids. CDR3 in amino acids: CASSNWDRGKTGELFF. The CDR3 DNA follows: TGTGCCAGCAGCAACTGGGACAGGGGGAAAACCGGGGAGCTGTTTTTT.

The chain is built from TRBV19 and TRBJ1-5; D unresolved. V was trimmed by 10 bases and J by 0 bases, leaving 10 bases between them. Per the germline V gene, CDR1 is LNHDA and CDR2 is SQIVND (reference sequence). The length of the CDR3 is 13 residues. The CDR3 here is CATARDSNQPQHF. The CDR3 DNA is TGTGCCACTGCCCGGGATAGCAATCAGCCCCAGCATTTT.

The chain recombines TRBV28 with TRBJ2-7; possibly TRBD1 for D (5 bases). The germline V and J ends were trimmed by 5 bases and 7 bases, with 9 bases remaining between them. Germline CDR1 MDHEN, CDR2 SYDVKM. The CDR3 consists of 11 residues. The CDR3 DNA sequence: TGTGCCAGCAGTCCCCAGGGAGAGCAGTACTTC. It yields the protein CASSPQGEQYF.

This rearrangement joins TRBV5-8 to TRBJ1-2; D call uncertain. The CDR3 loop spans 13 amino acids. V lost 9 bases and J 2 bases, leaving 14 bases between the germline ends. Germline-derived CDR1 and CDR2 are SGHTS and YDEGEE. CDR3 residues: CATNEGRNYGYTF. The CDR3 region has the DNA TGTGCCACCAACGAGGGCAGAAACTATGGCTACACCTTC.

The chain couples TRBV19 to TRBJ1-2; D call uncertain. The CDR3 extends over 14 amino acids. Germline CDR1 reads LNHDA; CDR2 reads SQIVND (reference sequence). Trimming shortened V by 0 bases and J by 4 bases, and 9 bases separated the two germline ends. This CDR3 is CASSIDSGPYGYTF. The CDR3 nucleotides are TGTGCCAGTAGTATAGATTCCGGACCCTATGGCTACACCTTC.

The rearrangement joins TRBV19 to TRBJ1-5; 8 bases map to TRBD1. Trimming at V came to 5 bases and at J to 6 bases, leaving 6 bases not matched to a gene. Germline CDR1 and CDR2: LNHDA and SQIVND (reference sequence). The CDR3 loop spans 14 amino acids. CDR3 nucleotides: TGTGCCAGTAGTTCGACAGGGGCTTTTCAGCCCCAGCATTTT. Translating gives CASSSTGAFQPQHF.

This clone showed up just once. The chain couples TRBV7-8 to TRBJ1-5; D not resolved. The CDR3 has 17 residues. The germline V and J ends were trimmed by 1 base and 2 bases, with 15 bases remaining between them. The germline CDR1 and CDR2 sequences are SGHVS and FQNEAQ. CDR3 residues: CASSLGTVTGGNQPQHF. In DNA, the CDR3 is TGTGCCAGCAGCTTAGGTACGGTAACTGGGGGCAATCAGCCCCAGCATTTT.

The chain is built from TRBV16 and TRBJ1-1; the match to TRBD1 covers 10 bases. This CDR3 is built from 18 residues. Trimming cost V 4 bases and J 3 bases; bases outside gene matches: 14. The germline CDR1 and CDR2 sequences are KGHSY and FQNENV. The CDR3 sequence: CASSPLRDRGVLDTEAFF. In nucleotides, the CDR3 is TGTGCCAGCAGCCCACTCCGGGACAGGGGTGTATTAGACACTGAAGCTTTCTTT.

The J gene is TRBJ1-3, the V gene TRBV6-5, with 7 bases identical to TRBD1. CDR1 MNHEY and CDR2 SVGAGI come from the germline V gene. V lost 10 bases and J lost 5; bases outside the gene matches: 8. The CDR3 is made up of 13 amino acids. CDR3 in DNA: TGTGCCATTACAGGGGTGGGAAGAAACACCATATATTTT. Translated: CAITGVGRNTIYF.

The genes are TRBV5-4 and TRBJ2-7; no definite D call. The CDR3 is 14 residues long. Germline CDR1 is SGHNT and CDR2 is YYREEE (reference sequence). V gave up 3 bases and J gave up 0 bases, with 10 bases separating them. In DNA, the CDR3 is TGTGCCAGCAGCTCTGGGATGAGCTCCTACGAGCAGTACTTC. As protein: CASSSGMSSYEQYF. The complete variable domain, with remaining parts taken from reference TRBV5-4 and TRBJ2-7, reads ETGVTQSPTHLIKTRGQQVTLRCSSQSGHNTVSWYQQALGQGPQFIFQYYREEENGRGNFPPRFSGLQFPNYSSELNVNALELDDSALYLCASSSGMSSYEQYFGPGTRLTVT.

The V gene is TRBV30, the J gene TRBJ1-2; D unclear. This CDR3 comprises 12 residues. The germline CDR1 and CDR2 sequences are GTSNPN and SVGIG (reference sequence). The ends were cut back, 4 bases at V and 4 bases at J, with 10 bases in the middle. In nucleotides, the CDR3 is TGTGCCTGGAAGGGTGCCCTCTATGGCTACACCTTC. Translated: CAWKGALYGYTF.

This clone was found a few times. The chain recombines TRBV18 with TRBJ1-4; possibly TRBD1 for D (5 bases). The ends were cut back, 4 bases at V and 3 bases at J, with 6 bases in the middle. This CDR3 has 13 residues. The germline gives CDR1 KGHSH, CDR2 LQKENI. CDR3 sequence reads: CASSRGSNEKLFF. In DNA form, the CDR3 reads TGTGCCAGCTCACGGGGGTCTAATGAAAAACTGTTTTTT.

The rearrangement links TRBV11-2 to TRBJ1-1; the D is unclear. This CDR3 is 14 amino acids long. Trimming pared 0 bases from V and 4 bases from J, leaving 9 bases between. Germline loops: CDR1 SGHAT, CDR2 FQNNGV. This CDR3 is CASSLEGWTTEAFF. Written as DNA, the CDR3 is TGTGCCAGCAGCTTAGAGGGTTGGACCACTGAAGCTTTCTTT. Full variable domain (outside the CDR3, taken from reference TRBV11-2 and TRBJ1-1): EAGVAQSPRYKIIEKRQSVAFWCNPISGHATLYWYQQILGQGPKLLIQFQNNGVVDDSQLPKDRFSAERLKGVDSTLKIQPAKLEDSAVYLCASSLEGWTTEAFFGQGTRLTVV.

The chain uses TRBV15 and TRBJ1-2, with D maybe TRBD1 (5 bases). V was shortened by 0 bases and J by 3 bases, with 17 bases between the two germline ends. Germline CDR1 LNHNV, CDR2 YYDKDF (reference sequence). The CDR3 consists of 17 residues. This chain's CDR3 is CATSRDLGRGEDYGYTF. The CDR3 region has the DNA TGTGCCACCAGCAGAGACCTTGGGAGAGGGGAAGACTATGGCTACACCTTC.

In this sample, this clone turned up once. The V call is TRBV11-3, the J call TRBJ2-7; a possible D gene is TRBD2 (5 bases). This CDR3 contains 12 residues. The germline V gene encodes CDR1 SGHNT and CDR2 YENEEA. Trimming pared 7 bases from V and 6 bases from J, leaving 13 bases between. Written as DNA, the CDR3 is TGTGCCAGCAATAACCTAGGAGGCGAGCAGTACTTC. It is translated as CASNNLGGEQYF.